This TCR beta chain was identified in a study of T cells in lung cancer brain metastases. Overall study findings and caveats: Preoperative corticosteroid effects on brain metastasis T cell infiltration were not controlled. Paired lesions shared few clones; most were lesion-specific (mean Morisita about 0.2). Brain metastases had fewer unique productive clones than primaries (median approximately 1,600 versus 4,100).

Worth noting for this clone: Its specificity is not known.

In germline, CDR1 is LNHDA, CDR2 SQIVND (reference sequence). The CDR3 covers 15 residues. Trimming removed 6 bases at V and 1 base at J, with 13 bases between. Method: immunoSEQ multiplex PCR; TCRdb's copy keeps in-frame clones and lacks some. The data show roughly 5,500 clones, with roughly nine tenths seen just once and less than 4.5% held by the top ten. The TCR was taken from a man between 65 and 85 years old with non-small cell lung cancer. Sample: tumor tissue from the primary lung tumor. The chain couples TRBV19 to TRBJ2-1; D ambiguous. This CDR3 is CASSPRQISYNEQFF. The CDR3 nucleotides are TGTGCCAGTAGCCCAAGACAAATATCCTACAATGAGCAGTTCTTC.